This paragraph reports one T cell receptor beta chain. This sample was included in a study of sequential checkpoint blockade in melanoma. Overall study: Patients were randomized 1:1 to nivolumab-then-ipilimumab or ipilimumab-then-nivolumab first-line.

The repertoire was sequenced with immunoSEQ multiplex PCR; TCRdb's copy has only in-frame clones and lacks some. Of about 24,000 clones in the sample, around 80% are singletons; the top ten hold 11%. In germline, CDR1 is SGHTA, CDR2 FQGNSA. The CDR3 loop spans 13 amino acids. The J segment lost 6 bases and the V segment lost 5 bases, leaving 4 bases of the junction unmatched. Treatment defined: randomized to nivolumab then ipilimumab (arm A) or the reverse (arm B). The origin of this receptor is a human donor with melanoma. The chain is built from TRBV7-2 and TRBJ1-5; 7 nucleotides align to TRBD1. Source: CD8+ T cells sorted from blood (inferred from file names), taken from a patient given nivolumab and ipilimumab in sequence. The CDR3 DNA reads TGTGCCAGCAGCACTACAGGGGTTCAGCCCCAGCATTTT. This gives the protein CASSTTGVQPQHF.